This T cell receptor beta chain was captured by sequencing in a study of OX40 agonist ivuxolimab in advanced cancers. The wider study: Antecedent anti-PD-1, anti-PD-L1 or anti-CTLA-4 therapy was permissible, with roughly 40% having received some.

Overall study results and limits: On average, CD8+ T cells showed a greater number of expanded clones than CD4+. Patients who responded partially at 0.1-3.0 mg/kg showed clonal expansion ranking among the lowest.

Trimming took 3 bases from V and 3 from J; bases not matched to a gene: 3. CDR3 size: 14 residues. Germline V gene data show CDR1 as SGHRS and CDR2 as YFSETQ. Repertoires were generated with immunoSEQ multiplex PCR, while TCRdb's copy carries only in-frame clones and drops some. The data contain tens of thousands of clones, over 80% of them singletons. To note about this clone: The antigen is not known.

The rearrangement uses TRBV5-1 and TRBJ2-7; 10 bases align to TRBD2. The input for sequencing was CD4+ or CD8+ T cells sorted from blood, taken in a trial of the OX40 agonist ivuxolimab. The origin of this receptor is an adult with an advanced solid tumor such as melanoma, head and neck, liver or kidney cancer. This CDR3 is CASSSRTSGYEQYF. The CDR3, as DNA: TGCGCCAGCAGCTCCCGGACTAGCGGCTACGAGCAGTACTTC.